A selection of T cell receptor beta chains follows, all from one sample in a study of blood T cell repertoires in COVID-19. Profiling relied on immunoSEQ multiplex PCR, and the TCRdb table lists in-frame clones only, not all of them. The repertoire holds about 480,000 clones, with approximately 88% as singletons. Sequencing was done on a sample of PBMCs or T cells enriched from blood (not recorded which). These receptors all come from a woman between 40 and 55 years old who had recovered from COVID-19. CDR3s include the opening cysteine and the closing phenylalanine or tryptophan. A D gene is named only where the DNA matches it firmly. Clone size appears in some rows only: once, few, many, or a class for an expanded clone.

cdr3_aa: CASSSPPTNEKLFF; cdr3_nt: TGTGCCAGCAGCTCCCCTCCAACTAATGAAAAACTGTTTTTT; v_call: TRBV7-2; clone_size: -; d_call: -; j_call: TRBJ1-4
cdr3_aa: CASSLSPGTRSFEQFF; cdr3_nt: TGTGCCAGCAGTTTATCCCCCGGGACTAGAAGTTTTGAGCAGTTCTTC; v_call: TRBV27; clone_size: -; d_call: TRBD2; j_call: TRBJ2-1
cdr3_aa: CSGGTGWSVNTGELFF; cdr3_nt: TGCAGCGGCGGGACAGGGTGGTCCGTAAACACCGGGGAGCTGTTTTTT; v_call: TRBV29-1; clone_size: -; d_call: TRBD1; j_call: TRBJ2-2
cdr3_aa: CASSLGGGYTF; cdr3_nt: TGTGCCAGCAGCTTAGGGGGCGGCTACACCTTC; v_call: TRBV7-6; clone_size: -; d_call: -; j_call: TRBJ1-2
cdr3_aa: CASSPAGKYTGELFF; cdr3_nt: TGTGCCAGCAGTCCCGCGGGGAAGTACACCGGGGAGCTGTTTTTT; v_call: TRBV2; clone_size: few; d_call: -; j_call: TRBJ2-2
cdr3_aa: CAWSRFPQPQHF; cdr3_nt: TGTGCCTGGAGCAGATTCCCTCAGCCCCAGCATTTT; v_call: TRBV30; clone_size: -; d_call: -; j_call: TRBJ1-5
cdr3_aa: CSATGPGANVLTF; cdr3_nt: TGCAGCGCAACAGGTCCCGGGGCCAACGTCCTGACTTTC; v_call: TRBV29-1; clone_size: -; d_call: -; j_call: TRBJ2-6
cdr3_aa: CASSPTGGSLEAFF; cdr3_nt: TGCGCCAGCAGCCCCACAGGGGGATCCCTCGAAGCTTTCTTT; v_call: TRBV5-1; clone_size: few; d_call: TRBD1; j_call: TRBJ1-1
cdr3_aa: CARGQGGTEAFF; cdr3_nt: TGTGCCAGAGGTCAGGGTGGCACTGAAGCTTTCTTT; v_call: TRBV18; clone_size: -; d_call: -; j_call: TRBJ1-1
cdr3_aa: CASSRQDAGADTQYF; cdr3_nt: TGCGCCAGCAGCCGTCAGGATGCGGGAGCAGATACGCAGTATTTT; v_call: TRBV4-1; clone_size: once; d_call: TRBD2; j_call: TRBJ2-3
cdr3_aa: CATSKGGENTEAFF; cdr3_nt: TGTGCCACCAGCAAGGGAGGGGAGAACACTGAAGCTTTCTTT; v_call: TRBV15; clone_size: -; d_call: -; j_call: TRBJ1-1
cdr3_aa: CASSPAGGTGELFF; cdr3_nt: TGCGCCAGCAGCCCAGCAGGGGGCACCGGGGAGCTGTTTTTT; v_call: TRBV5-1; clone_size: -; d_call: TRBD1; j_call: TRBJ2-2
cdr3_aa: CASSQGAQGLYGYTF; cdr3_nt: TGCGCCAGCAGCCAAGGGGCACAGGGGCTTTATGGCTACACCTTC; v_call: TRBV4-3; clone_size: -; d_call: TRBD1; j_call: TRBJ1-2
cdr3_aa: CASTLTGGGSYEQYF; cdr3_nt: TGTGCCAGCACCCTGACGGGCGGGGGTTCCTACGAGCAGTACTTC; v_call: TRBV6-6; clone_size: -; d_call: TRBD2; j_call: TRBJ2-7
cdr3_aa: CASSQRLAGVYEQYF; cdr3_nt: TGTGCCAGCAGCCAAAGACTAGCGGGAGTTTACGAGCAGTACTTC; v_call: TRBV3-1/TRBV3-2; clone_size: -; d_call: TRBD2; j_call: TRBJ2-7
cdr3_aa: CASSPRTIDYTF; cdr3_nt: TGTGCCAGCTCACCACGGACTATCGACTACACCTTC; v_call: TRBV18; clone_size: -; d_call: -; j_call: TRBJ1-2
cdr3_aa: CASSQVGSLYGYTF; cdr3_nt: TGTGCCAGCAGCCAAGTGGGCAGCCTCTATGGCTACACCTTC; v_call: TRBV14; clone_size: -; d_call: -; j_call: TRBJ1-2
cdr3_aa: CSARTGNTEAFF; cdr3_nt: TGCAGCGCGAGAACGGGGAACACTGAAGCTTTCTTT; v_call: TRBV29-1; clone_size: -; d_call: -; j_call: TRBJ1-1
cdr3_aa: CASSLSAGWNTEAFF; cdr3_nt: TGTGCCAGCAGCTTGTCGGCAGGGTGGAACACTGAAGCTTTCTTT; v_call: TRBV5-5; clone_size: -; d_call: -; j_call: TRBJ1-1
cdr3_aa: CASSLVGVRDTQYF; cdr3_nt: TGTGCCAGCAGCTTGGTGGGAGTGAGAGATACGCAGTATTTT; v_call: TRBV11-2; clone_size: many; d_call: -; j_call: TRBJ2-3
cdr3_aa: CASSSHSQGGEYSNQPQHF; cdr3_nt: TGTGCCAGCAGCTCCCACTCACAGGGAGGGGAGTATAGCAATCAGCCCCAGCATTTT; v_call: TRBV7-9; clone_size: -; d_call: -; j_call: TRBJ1-5
cdr3_aa: CASSQASGGAYNEQFF; cdr3_nt: TGTGCCAGCAGCCAAGCCTCGGGAGGGGCCTACAATGAGCAGTTCTTC; v_call: TRBV3-1/TRBV3-2; clone_size: -; d_call: TRBD2; j_call: TRBJ2-1
cdr3_aa: CASSPQGILSYNEQFF; cdr3_nt: TGTGCCAGCAGCCCTCAGGGAATCCTGTCCTACAATGAGCAGTTCTTC; v_call: TRBV7-9; clone_size: -; d_call: -; j_call: TRBJ2-1
cdr3_aa: CASSPGTGGYTF; cdr3_nt: TGCGCCAGCAGTCCCGGGACAGGCGGCTACACCTTC; v_call: TRBV4-3; clone_size: -; d_call: TRBD1; j_call: TRBJ1-2
cdr3_aa: CASSGGAGTNYGYTF; cdr3_nt: TGTGCCAGCAGTGGGGGTGCAGGGACTAACTATGGCTACACCTTC; v_call: TRBV2; clone_size: -; d_call: -; j_call: TRBJ1-2
cdr3_aa: CASRRLQGNTEAFF; cdr3_nt: TGTGCCAGCAGGCGTTTGCAGGGGAACACTGAAGCTTTCTTT; v_call: TRBV7-9; clone_size: once; d_call: -; j_call: TRBJ1-1
cdr3_aa: CSVEGAGVTYNEQFF; cdr3_nt: TGCAGCGTTGAAGGCGCCGGGGTCACCTACAATGAGCAGTTCTTC; v_call: TRBV29-1; clone_size: -; d_call: -; j_call: TRBJ2-1